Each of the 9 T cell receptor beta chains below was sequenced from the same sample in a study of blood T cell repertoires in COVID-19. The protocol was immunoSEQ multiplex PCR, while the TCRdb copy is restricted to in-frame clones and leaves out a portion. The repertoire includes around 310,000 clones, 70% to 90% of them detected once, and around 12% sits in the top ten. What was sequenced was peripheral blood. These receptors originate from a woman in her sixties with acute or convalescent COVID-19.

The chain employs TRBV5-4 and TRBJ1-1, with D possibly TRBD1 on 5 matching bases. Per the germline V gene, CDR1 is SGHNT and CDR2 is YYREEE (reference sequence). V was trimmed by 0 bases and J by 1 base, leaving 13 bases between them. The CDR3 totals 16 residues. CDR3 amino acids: CASSLGTTVRNTEAFF. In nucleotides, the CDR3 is TGTGCCAGCAGCTTGGGAACGACAGTTAGGAACACTGAAGCTTTCTTT. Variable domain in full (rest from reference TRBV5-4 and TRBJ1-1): ETGVTQSPTHLIKTRGQQVTLRCSSQSGHNTVSWYQQALGQGPQFIFQYYREEENGRGNFPPRFSGLQFPNYSSELNVNALELDDSALYLCASSLGTTVRNTEAFFGQGTRLTVV.

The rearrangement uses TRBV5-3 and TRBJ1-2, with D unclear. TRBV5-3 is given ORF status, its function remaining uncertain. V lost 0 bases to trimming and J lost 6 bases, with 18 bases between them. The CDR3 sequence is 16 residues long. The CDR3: CARSLGRWAIIDGYTF. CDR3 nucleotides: TGTGCCAGAAGCTTGGGGAGGTGGGCAATCATTGATGGCTACACCTTC.

As DNA, the CDR3 is TGTGCCAGCAGGACGGGGGGAAATACTCAGCCCCAGCATTTT. This sequence encodes CASRTGGNTQPQHF. This chain connects TRBV2 to TRBJ1-5, with D tentatively TRBD1 (5 bases). Germline loops: CDR1 SNHLY, CDR2 FYNNEI. CDR3 length: 14 residues. Trimming pared 6 bases from V and 6 bases from J, leaving 15 bases between. Full variable domain (outside the CDR3, taken from reference TRBV2 and TRBJ1-5): EPEVTQTPSHQVTQMGQEVILRCVPISNHLYFYWYRQILGQKVEFLVSFYNNEISEKSEIFDDQFSVERPDGSNFTLKIRSTKLEDSAMYFCASRTGGNTQPQHFGDGTRLSIL.

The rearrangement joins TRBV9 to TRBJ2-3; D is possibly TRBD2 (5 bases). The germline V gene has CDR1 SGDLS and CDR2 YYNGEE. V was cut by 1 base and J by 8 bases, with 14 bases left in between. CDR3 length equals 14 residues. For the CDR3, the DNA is TGTGCCAGCAGCGTAAAGGGAGCCTCAGGTACGCAGTATTTT. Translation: CASSVKGASGTQYF.

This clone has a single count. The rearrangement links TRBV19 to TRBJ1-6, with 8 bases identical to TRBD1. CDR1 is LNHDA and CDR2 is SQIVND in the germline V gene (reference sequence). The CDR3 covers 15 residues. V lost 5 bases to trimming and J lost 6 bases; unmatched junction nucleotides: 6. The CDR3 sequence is CASSSGQGGNSPLHF. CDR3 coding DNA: TGTGCCAGTAGTTCTGGACAGGGTGGTAATTCACCCCTCCACTTT.

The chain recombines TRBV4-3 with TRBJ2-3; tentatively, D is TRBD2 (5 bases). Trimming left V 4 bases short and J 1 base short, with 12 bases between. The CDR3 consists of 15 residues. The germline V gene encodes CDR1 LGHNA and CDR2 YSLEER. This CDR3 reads CASSPDFKGTDTQYF. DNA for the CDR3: TGCGCCAGCAGCCCGGACTTCAAGGGCACAGATACGCAGTATTTT.

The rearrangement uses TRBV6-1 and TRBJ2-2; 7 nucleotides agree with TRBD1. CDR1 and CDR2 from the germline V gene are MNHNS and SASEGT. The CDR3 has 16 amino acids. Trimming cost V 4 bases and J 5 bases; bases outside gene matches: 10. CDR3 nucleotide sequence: TGTGCCAGCAGTGGGGAGCTTACAGGGGTTACCGGGGAGCTGTTTTTT. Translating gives CASSGELTGVTGELFF.

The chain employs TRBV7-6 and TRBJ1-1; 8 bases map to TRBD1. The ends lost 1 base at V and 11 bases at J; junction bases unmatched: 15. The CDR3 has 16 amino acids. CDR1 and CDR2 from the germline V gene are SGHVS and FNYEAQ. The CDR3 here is CASSLVGQGGEDRAFF. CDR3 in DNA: TGTGCCAGCAGCTTAGTTGGACAGGGCGGGGAGGATAGGGCTTTCTTT. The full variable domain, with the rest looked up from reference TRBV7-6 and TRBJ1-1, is GAGVSQSPRYKVTKRGQDVALRCDPISGHVSLYWYRQALGQGPEFLTYFNYEAQQDKSGLPNDRFSAERPEGSISTLTIQRTEQRDSAMYRCASSLVGQGGEDRAFFGQGTRLTVV.

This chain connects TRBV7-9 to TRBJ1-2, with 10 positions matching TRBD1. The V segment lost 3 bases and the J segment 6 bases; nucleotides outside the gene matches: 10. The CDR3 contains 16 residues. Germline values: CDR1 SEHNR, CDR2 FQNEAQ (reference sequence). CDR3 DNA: TGTGCCAGCAGCTTCGGACAGGGGGGGAATCGGGATGGCTACACCTTC. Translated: CASSFGQGGNRDGYTF.